The sequence of this T cell receptor (beta chain) was determined in a study of cytomegalovirus exposure and HLA in healthy donors. At the level of the study: The 120 validation repertoires matched the roughly 700 first-cohort repertoires in platform, a later analysis reported.

Only a few counts were recorded for this clone. Here immunoSEQ multiplex PCR was the method, and the copy in TCRdb shows in-frame clones only, minus some. The sample records 50,000 to 70,000 clones, 90% to 95% being singletons. The germline CDR1 and CDR2 sequences are MDHEN and SYDVKM. V was clipped by 5 bases and J by 1 base, with 15 bases between them. CDR3 length: 16 residues. The specimen was PBMCs. The V call is TRBV28, the J call TRBJ1-3; D possibly corresponds to TRBD1 (6 bases). The source of this sequence is a woman aged 18-29 years in good health and CMV-seropositive. As DNA, the CDR3 is TGTGCCAGCAGTCCCGAGCACACAGGGTCTGGAAACACCATATATTTT. Its protein product is CASSPEHTGSGNTIYF.